This T cell receptor beta chain appears in the sequencing data of a study of blood T cell repertoires in COVID-19. Across the whole study: Acute and convalescent COVID-19 specimens originated in the United States, Italy and Spain. PBMCs, B-cell-depleted T cells, or T cells were the source of the cDNA or gDNA that made up the material.

How the authors handled the data: Estimated nucleated cell counts came from reference gene primer amplification. Assay: immunoSEQ multiplex PCR; the TCRdb copy retains only in-frame clones and omits some. V, J and clone size are taken as reported in that table, and D and trimming were inferred from the DNA itself. The top ten hold roughly 5% of the sample, which has around 220,000 clones, roughly 80% seen once. Germline loops: CDR1 LNHDA, CDR2 SQIVND (reference sequence). The V gene lost 8 bases and the J gene lost 6 bases, with 16 bases spanning the gap. The CDR3 is 13 residues long. The TCR was taken from a human donor in a cohort sampled during active COVID-19. This chain links TRBV19 with TRBJ1-2; unclear D gene. The specimen was peripheral blood. CDR3 bases: TGTGCCAGTCTCCGGTCAGGCCGACATGGCTACACCTTC. Translating gives CASLRSGRHGYTF.